The clone carrying this T cell receptor beta chain has more than one count but fewer than ten. Its antigen is currently unknown. Germline loops: CDR1 SGHTA, CDR2 FQGNSA. The length of the CDR3 is 17 residues. V lost 0 bases and J lost 2; bases outside the gene matches: 5. The source of the sample is a study of T cells after yellow fever vaccination. Universal primer sites and UMIs were introduced during 5'RACE template-switching synthesis of TCR cDNA. TCRdb reanalysed the 5' RACE reads using MiXCR and keeps one entry per CDR3 protein. The table lists some 290,000 distinct CDR3 sequences, around a tenth of them singletons. Study-level results: Shared CD4/CD8 clonotypes were a small share, likely from convergent recombination. The secondary response peaked faster, at day 5 versus 15, but was weaker.

This material consisted of CD4+ T cells sorted from PBMCs, taken 45 days after the yellow fever booster vaccination. The receptor's source is a man between 18 and 35 years old who received the YFV17D yellow fever vaccine. The chain is built from TRBV7-2 and TRBJ2-3; 10 nucleotides match TRBD2. For the CDR3, the DNA is TGTGCCAGCAGCTTAGCGCCTAGCGGGGGAATCACAGATACGCAGTATTTT. It yields the protein CASSLAPSGGITDTQYF.